This T cell receptor (beta chain) was sequenced during a study of T cell responses to AZD1222 COVID-19 vaccine. The length of the CDR3 is 11 residues. The V gene's germline CDR1 is SNHLY and CDR2 FYNNEI. Remarks on this clone: A read error may account for a junction end that differs from germline.

TCRdb's table, derived via immunoSEQ multiplex PCR, lists solely in-frame clones and lacks some. The table shows approximately 97,000 clones, with about nine tenths occurring only once. The source material was peripheral blood, sampled on day 0 of AZD1222 vaccination. The chain links TRBV2 to TRBJ2-7; D ambiguous. The source of this sequence is an adult in good health. This CDR3 reads CASSFDGSESF. The CDR3 DNA sequence: TGTGCCAGCAGTTTCGACGGCAGCGAGAGCTTC.